This TCR beta chain emerged from a study of cytomegalovirus exposure and HLA in healthy donors (dated by TCRdb to 2016 to 2017). In the study overall: An earlier analysis of fewer than 750 of the donors reported approximately 260 Gb of sequence data and 90 million to 120 million unique TCR beta sequences obtained from around 190 million T cells. Approximately 310 gigabases of sequencing data and approximately 85 million unique TCR sequences were included in an early release covering 500 to 750 HLA-typed donors. Among the roughly 410 genotyped donors, 81% belonged to the genetic ancestry cluster associated with self-reported Caucasian donors. The study aimed to test whether cataloging public T cell receptors could reveal signatures of past pathogen exposure. The study used immunosequencing to profile the T cell repertoires of 600 to 850 subjects and linked those repertoires to cytomegalovirus serostatus. Besides the first cohort of hundreds of subjects, a separate validation cohort made up of 120 different subjects was used. To predict cytomegalovirus infection status, the study combined high-throughput TCR immunosequencing, statistical association of individual TCRs with disease status, and machine learning. In a later analysis, previously published TCR beta repertoires from fewer than 750 donors were re-analyzed and high-resolution HLA genotyping was added so that TCR occurrence patterns could be studied. Rather than using new phenotypic data, the later analysis identified candidate immune exposures from TCR beta sequences and from how often those sequences occurred across donors. To decide whether each TCR beta V gene segment behaved as functional or pseudogenic, an earlier analysis of nearly 600 of the donors relied on high-throughput TCR beta sequencing. Donor age, sex, ethnicity and CMV serostatus were compiled together with the repertoire data. A later genetic analysis took genome-wide SNP genotypes for 398 of the 666 donors and used that subset as a discovery cohort. All discovery cohort repertoires had been generated using a single sequencing platform. Class I and class II HLA loci were covered by the typing at four-digit resolution. The number of typed donors differed by locus: roughly 629-630 for A, B, C, DRB1 and DQB1; some 540 for DQA1; approximately 610 for DPA1; and approximately 450 for DPB1. Five DR-DQ haplotypes were handled as single units for association and clustering because linkage in the cohort was strong. Across 300 to 400 genotyped donors of the cohort, an average of about 250,000 unique TCR beta nucleotide sequences per donor were sequenced, and about a sixth of those sequences were non-productive.

The cohort comprised 670 or so healthy bone marrow donors. At the time of sampling, every cohort member was nominally healthy, though immune exposures that went unrecorded were likely present. The donor was CMV seropositive and was included in the group of approximately 310 seropositive cohort members. A peripheral blood sample was collected from each donor, and TCR beta sequencing was performed on peripheral blood mononuclear cells. Genomic DNA was extracted from the blood cell samples with the Qiagen DNeasy Blood Extraction Kit. Points the paper makes about the study in general: Because HLA typing was missing for some donors at each locus, association tests included only the typed subset. At a false discovery rate of 0.05, a later analysis linked 16,951 TCR beta sequences to specific HLA alleles. Because counts were too low, roughly 18 rarely observed V segments, including chromosome 9 orphons, were left out of the earlier analysis of approximately 500 of the donors. The classifier was reported to diagnose cytomegalovirus status with high specificity and sensitivity in both the original and validation cohorts. Presence/absence analyses assumed roughly uniform sequencing depth across donors, an assumption that may not hold. A later analysis reported that several top co-occurrence clusters appeared linked to parvovirus B19, influenza, CMV and Epstein-Barr virus. V-gene and J-gene trimming of TCR beta chains was associated with a missense DCLRE1C variant in a later genetic analysis, and the association was replicated in an independent cohort. The 87-base-pair reads could not distinguish some IMGT-functional V segments, including TRBV6-2 and TRBV6-3, so those segments were excluded. In an earlier analysis of roughly 500 of the donors, most TCR beta V segments appeared in productive rearrangements about 87% or about 30% of the time, broadly matching IMGT annotations. When HLA alleles, especially DR and DQ, strongly co-occurred, attributing TCR associations to individual alleles was difficult. According to the authors, the approach could potentially be generalized to other disease states and immunological phenotypes. Correlated functional status among segregating V segments might reflect linkage disequilibrium, but an unknown experimental factor could not be ruled out. Compared with the roughly 670-donor mean, donors in an Asian-associated ancestry cluster had fewer N-insertions in productive TCRs, according to a later genetic analysis. A few of the identified cytomegalovirus-associated TCR beta chains were confirmed in vitro to be specific for cytomegalovirus antigens. CMV serostatus was the only immune exposure information available for the cohort. Most TCR sequences were observed very rarely across donors, whereas some public TCRs were present in many individuals. A later analysis found that TCR association rates varied across HLA loci, with DRB1 alleles showing the most associated TCRs and HLA-C alleles the fewest. A further reported finding was that TCR beta sequences accurately predicted the HLA-A and HLA-B alleles for most subjects in the first cohort. In a later analysis, HLA-associated TCR beta chains were found to be more clonally expanded and to have lower generation probabilities than equally common non-associated chains. In a later analysis, most CMV-associated TCR beta chains were found to appear HLA-restricted, with HLA associations seemingly driven largely by CMV exposure. In the study, some 160 TCR beta chains were listed as associated with cytomegalovirus. This cohort had only TCR beta chains sequenced, and the lack of alpha or paired-chain data limited which features could be detected. A cluster of highly shared sequence variants was judged likely to be a technical artifact of the sequencing pipeline.

This clone was observed a few times. This receptor's antigen is unknown. Base quality data are lacking; no much larger clone is found one base away. Receptors were amplified or captured by the immunoSEQ multiplex PCR assay. The multiplex PCR relied on a mix of 60 forward primers for TCR Vbeta segments and 13 reverse primers for TCR Jbeta segments. A multiplex PCR assay on genomic DNA amplified the CDR3 region of rearranged TCR beta genes. The amplified TCR beta libraries were sequenced on the Illumina HiSeq System as 87-base-pair reads. As for the original processing: A later analysis tallied around 87 million unique TCR beta chains across the approximately 670 repertoires, and about 10 million of those chains were shared by two or more donors. Raw reads were error-corrected and collapsed into unique sequences with a nearest-neighbor algorithm that merged closely related sequences to remove PCR and sequencing errors. To assign V, D and J gene segments, CDR3 sequences were aligned to IMGT reference sequences. For a sequence to be retained, at least a six-nucleotide match to both a V gene segment and a J gene segment was required. A rearrangement counted as productive if the CDR3 had no stop codons and remained in frame with V and J, and every other rearrangement counted as non-productive. Following IMGT convention, CDR3 was defined as the stretch from the second conserved V-encoded cysteine up to the conserved J-encoded phenylalanine. The earlier analysis of some 540 of the donors excluded any sequence lacking an unambiguous match to a single V gene segment. An earlier analysis of some 610 of the donors called V segments functional above 56.7% productive rearrangements and segregating when the between-donor standard deviation exceeded 5%. A statistical classification framework was built for diagnosing cytomegalovirus status from the catalog of TCR beta chain sequences. A later analysis assigned V and J genes by comparing TCR nucleotide sequences with IMGT/GENE-DB human TR gene sequences. Using the TCRdist pipeline, a later analysis assigned CDR3 sequences along with most-parsimonious VDJ recombination scenarios. In a later analysis, each TCR beta chain was defined by its CDR3 amino acid sequence together with its V-gene family, and reads without a unique V-gene family were excluded. In a later analysis, 550 to 650 highly shared, low-generation-probability nucleotide sequences were removed to address suspected cross-contamination and a sequencing artifact. In a later analysis, a clonal expansion index for each public chain was calculated from normalized within-repertoire ranks of inferred template counts. Generation probabilities in a later analysis came from a VDJ recombination model fitted to out-of-frame rearrangements, and those results were checked against IGoR. A later analysis scored TCR-TCR, TCR-HLA and TCR-CMV co-occurrence with hypergeometric tests, applying a repertoire-size bias correction to TCR pairs. To estimate false discovery rates, a later analysis permuted the HLA or CMV assignments 20 times. In a later analysis, co-occurring TCRs were grouped using DBSCAN, with TCRdist sequence similarity added in when clustering inside HLA-allele-positive subsets. Repertoires with fewer than 30,000 or more than 120,000 public chains were left out of co-occurrence clustering, as were five repertoires with anomalous nucleotide sharing. Sourced from immuneACCESS, this table was stored by TCRdb with only in-frame sequences that have V and J called. A share of the clones is absent; for the studies checked, an unresolved V gene accounts for under half, and the remainder has no known explanation. D and trimming were read from the DNA, whereas the V and J calls and clone size are those reported in that table. The sample profile shows some 120,000 clones; roughly two thirds of them were found once. The leading ten clones occupy around 1.6% of the sample.

Including the terminal cysteine and phenylalanine, the CDR3 comprises 15 residues. Just CDR3 DNA is preserved here, 45 bases in frame from base 1. The junction carries 17 bases between V and J, which are trimmed by 4 bases and 5 bases respectively. Looking up the germline V gene yields CDR1 SGHAT and CDR2 FQNNGV. Material for sequencing was PBMCs. The sequence was obtained from a young man in good health and CMV-seropositive. The chain links TRBV11-2 with TRBJ1-1, with TRBD1 perhaps the D gene, on 6 matching bases. The CDR3 corresponds to CASSSLGHLRTEAFF. The DNA sequence is given as TGTGCCAGCAGCTCTCTGGGACATCTTCGGACTGAAGCTTTCTTT.